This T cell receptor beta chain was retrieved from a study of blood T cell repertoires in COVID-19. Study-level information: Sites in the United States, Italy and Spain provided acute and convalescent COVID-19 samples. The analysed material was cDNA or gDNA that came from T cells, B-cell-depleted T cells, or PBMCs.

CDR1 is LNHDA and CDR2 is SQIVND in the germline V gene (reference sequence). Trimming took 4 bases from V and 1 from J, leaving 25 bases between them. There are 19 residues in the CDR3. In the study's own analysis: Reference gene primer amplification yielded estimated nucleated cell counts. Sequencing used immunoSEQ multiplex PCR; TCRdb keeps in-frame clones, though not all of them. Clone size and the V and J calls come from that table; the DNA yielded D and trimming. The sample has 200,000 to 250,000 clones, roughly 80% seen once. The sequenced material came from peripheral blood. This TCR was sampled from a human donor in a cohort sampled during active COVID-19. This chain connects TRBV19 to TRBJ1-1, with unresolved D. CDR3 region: CASSRRPWVRGSANTEAFF. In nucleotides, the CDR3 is TGTGCCAGTAGTAGACGACCTTGGGTAAGAGGAAGCGCGAACACTGAAGCTTTCTTT. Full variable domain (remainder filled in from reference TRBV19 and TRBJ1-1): DGGITQSPKYLFRKEGQNVTLSCEQNLNHDAMYWYRQDPGQGLRLIYYSQIVNDFQKGDIAEGYSVSREKKESFPLTVTSAQKNPTAFYLCASSRRPWVRGSANTEAFFGQGTRLTVV.